Listed below are T cell receptor beta chains from one sample, sequenced in a study of T cells in Graves' hyperthyroidism and ophthalmopathy. MiXCR, run by TCRdb on the multiplex PCR reads, gives a single entry per CDR3 protein. The table lists some 600,000 distinct CDR3 sequences, approximately 14% of them singletons, with 5.5% to 7.5% in the top ten. The specimen sequenced was blood. Receptors were obtained from a woman in her 30s with Graves' hyperthyroidism that later progressed to Graves' ophthalmopathy. Each CDR3 is given with its conserved first and last residue. The order of the fields is clone size, D gene, J gene, V gene, CDR3 protein, CDR3 DNA. D genes are given only for firm matches. The size of a clone is reported for some rows only, either as once, few or many, or as a class for expanded clones.

many,TRBD2,TRBJ2-3,TRBV7-2,CASSSTGLGGRAADTQYF,TGTGCCAGCAGCTCCACGGGCTTGGGGGGGAGGGCAGCAGATACGCAGTATTTT
.,TRBD2,TRBJ2-7,TRBV7-9,CASSLREGRYEQYF,TGTGCCAGCAGCTTACGGGAGGGCCGGTACGAGCAGTACTTC
few,TRBD2,TRBJ2-3,TRBV4-2,CASSHGSSSGRSTDTQYF,TGTGCCAGCAGCCACGGGAGCTCTAGCGGGAGAAGCACAGATACGCAGTATTTT
many,TRBD1,TRBJ1-1,TRBV2,CASSEFGWGQRTEAFF,TGTGCCAGCAGTGAATTTGGTTGGGGACAGAGGACTGAAGCTTTCTTT
few,.,TRBJ1-5,TRBV12-5,CASGPPGITVNLGPQHF,TGTGCTAGTGGTCCACCTGGTATCACAGTCAATTTAGGGCCCCAGCATTTT
many,.,TRBJ2-7,TRBV7-2,CASSLAPSGSSYEQYF,TGTGCCAGCAGCTTAGCTCCCTCCGGGAGCTCCTACGAGCAGTACTTC
many,TRBD1,TRBJ1-1,TRBV6-1,CASSPTWGQGRGAFF,TGTGCCAGCAGCCCTACTTGGGGACAGGGGAGGGGAGCTTTCTTT
many,.,TRBJ2-3,TRBV20-1,CSARDPSLSSTDTQYF,TGCAGTGCTAGAGATCCCTCGCTTTCTAGCACAGATACGCAGTATTTT
.,.,TRBJ2-1,TRBV6-2/TRBV6-3,CASSSNSVSSYNEQFF,TGTGCCAGCAGTTCGAATAGCGTGAGCTCCTACAATGAGCAGTTCTTC
many,.,TRBJ1-1,TRBV29-1,CSVEDQERATEAFF,TGCAGCGTTGAAGATCAGGAGAGGGCCACTGAAGCTTTCTTT
.,.,TRBJ1-5,TRBV19,CASSIEMSGNQPQHF,TGTGCCAGTAGTATAGAAATGTCCGGGAATCAGCCCCAGCATTTT
many,.,TRBJ2-1,TRBV6-5,CASSYLSRWREQFF,TGTGCCAGCAGTTACTTGAGCCGTTGGCGGGAGCAGTTCTTC
few,.,TRBJ1-6,TRBV30,CAWSDRSNSPLHF,TGTGCCTGGAGTGATAGGTCTAATTCACCCCTCCACTTT
many,.,TRBJ1-4,TRBV28,CASSLRVLGGEKLFF,TGTGCCAGCAGTTTACGAGTCCTTGGAGGTGAAAAACTGTTTTTT
many,.,TRBJ1-2,TRBV20-1,CSASAGTDYGYTF,TGCAGTGCTAGTGCAGGGACGGACTATGGCTACACCTTC
.,TRBD1,TRBJ1-5,TRBV6-1,CASKEQGGGQPQHF,TGTGCCAGCAAAGAGCAGGGGGGAGGTCAGCCCCAGCATTTT
.,.,TRBJ2-1,TRBV30,CALHLGGSYNEQFF,TGTGCCTTGCATCTGGGGGGCTCCTACAATGAGCAGTTCTTC
few,.,TRBJ2-2,TRBV28,CASSFQRERPGELFF,TGTGCCAGCAGTTTTCAACGAGAGAGGCCCGGGGAGCTGTTTTTT
few,TRBD1,TRBJ1-4,TRBV6-5,CASSYSTGTGATNEKLFF,TGTGCCAGCAGTTACTCGACCGGGACAGGAGCAACTAATGAAAAACTGTTTTTT
many,.,TRBJ1-1,TRBV12-3/TRBV12-4,CASRFTENTEAFF,TGTGCCAGCAGGTTTACAGAGAACACTGAAGCTTTCTTT